Listed here are 3 T cell receptor beta chains from one sample, sequenced in a study of blood T cell repertoires in COVID-19. The method was immunoSEQ multiplex PCR; TCRdb's version includes in-frame clones alone and lacks a portion of them. The sample includes under 55,000 clones, roughly 83% of them seen just once. Sequencing input: peripheral blood. All receptors derive from a human donor in a cohort sampled during active COVID-19.

The chain recombines TRBV10-1 with TRBJ1-5; perhaps TRBD1 as D (6 bases). The ends were cut back, 7 bases at V and 0 bases at J, with 25 bases in the middle. The germline V gene has CDR1 WNHNN and CDR2 SYGVQD (reference sequence). This CDR3 has 19 residues. CDR3 coding DNA: TGCGCCAGCACCAACTGGGGGCGATGGGGGACCCATAGCAATCAGCCCCAGCATTTT. Its protein is CASTNWGRWGTHSNQPQHF.

The V call is TRBV7-2, the J call TRBJ2-3, with 14 bases fitting TRBD2. The CDR3 spans 17 residues. In germline, CDR1 is SGHTA, CDR2 FQGNSA. Trimming removed 4 bases from V and 6 bases from J; junction bases left unmatched: 9. This CDR3 reads CASSSRLAGGRPDTQYF. DNA for the CDR3: TGTGCCAGCAGCTCTAGACTAGCGGGGGGGCGTCCGGATACGCAGTATTTT.

The chain recombines TRBV5-5 with TRBJ1-2; 7 bases match TRBD1. The CDR3 consists of 14 residues. Germline V CDR1 and CDR2: SGHKS, YYEKEE (reference sequence). Trimming removed 4 bases from V and 9 bases from J; junction bases left unmatched: 12. The CDR3 reads CASSPTGFLGSYTF. The CDR3 coding sequence is TGTGCCAGCAGCCCGACAGGGTTCCTCGGGAGCTACACCTTC.